This T cell receptor (beta chain) was identified during a study of T cell responses to AZD1222 COVID-19 vaccine. Using immunoSEQ multiplex PCR, the repertoire was profiled, and TCRdb retains in-frame clones only, with some absent. Of roughly 15,000 clones in the sample, around four fifths were seen once. Study-wide findings and caveats: Vaccination with two AZD1222 doses was followed by a rise in Spike-specific TCR breadth and depth. White British ancestry dominated among donors, who included more females, and clonal diversity was possibly underestimated. Nearly half of the spike-specific TCRs reportedly recognize variant regions that carry no mutations. Recipients of AZD1222 seropositive at baseline numbered only 5 or 6.

Worth noting for this clone: Its target is not known.

This CDR3 spans 13 amino acids. Germline values: CDR1 MGHRA, CDR2 YSYEKL. Trimming stripped 0 bases from V and 10 bases from J, with 11 bases between. The receptor was isolated from an adult who received the AZD1222 COVID-19 vaccine. V is TRBV4-1 and J is TRBJ2-3, with D possibly being TRBD2 (5 bases). The source material was peripheral blood, sampled 28 days after the second AZD1222 dose. The CDR3 loop reads CASSQDGRAAQYF. As DNA, the CDR3 is TGCGCCAGCAGCCAAGATGGGCGGGCTGCGCAGTATTTT.